The rows below give T cell receptor beta chains drawn from one sample of a study of T cell repertoires in ileal Crohn's disease. Measured with immunoSEQ multiplex PCR; TCRdb has only the in-frame clones, and not every one. The data hold approximately 6,900 clones, with 60% to 80% observed a single time. Sequencing was carried out using ileal tissue. The receptors stem from an adult with Crohn's disease. Both conserved end residues are part of each CDR3. Each record gives: clone size, J gene, D gene, V gene, CDR3 protein, CDR3 DNA. D genes are given only for firm matches. The listing skips clone size in some rows; elsewhere it reads once, few, many or a size class.

size: few; J: TRBJ1-5; D: TRBD1; V: TRBV30; CDR3: CAWSPRTGGNNQPQHF; DNA: TGTGCCTGGAGTCCAAGGACAGGGGGCAACAATCAGCCCCAGCATTTT
size: few; J: TRBJ2-7; D: TRBD2; V: TRBV5-1; CDR3: CASSPLTSGYEQYF; DNA: TGCGCCAGCAGCCCGTTGACTAGCGGATACGAGCAGTACTTC
size: NA; J: TRBJ2-7; D: NA; V: TRBV10-2; CDR3: CASSVGGGGEQYF; DNA: TGCGCCAGCAGTGTGGGGGGAGGTGGCGAGCAGTACTTC
size: few; J: TRBJ2-5; D: TRBD2; V: TRBV7-9; CDR3: CASSSTSGAQETQYF; DNA: TGTGCCAGCAGCTCAACTAGCGGGGCTCAAGAGACCCAGTACTTC
size: NA; J: TRBJ2-3; D: NA; V: TRBV21-1; CDR3: CASLSPGHSTDTQYF; DNA: TGTGCCAGCCTAAGCCCGGGACATAGCACAGATACGCAGTATTTT
size: NA; J: TRBJ1-1; D: NA; V: TRBV28; CDR3: CASRQGEAFF; DNA: TGTGCCAGCCGTCAGGGAGAAGCTTTCTTT
size: few; J: TRBJ1-2; D: NA; V: TRBV29-1; CDR3: CSVELYLRGYTF; DNA: TGCAGCGTTGAACTTTACCTGAGAGGCTACACCTTC
size: NA; J: TRBJ2-3; D: TRBD2; V: TRBV9; CDR3: CASSVGAGGTDTQYF; DNA: TGTGCCAGCAGCGTAGGAGCGGGGGGCACAGATACGCAGTATTTT
size: NA; J: TRBJ1-1; D: TRBD1; V: TRBV7-2; CDR3: CASSKQGGWNTEAFF; DNA: TGTGCCAGCAGCAAACAGGGGGGTTGGAACACTGAAGCTTTCTTT
size: few; J: TRBJ2-7; D: NA; V: TRBV9; CDR3: CASSVGDSPTWEQYF; DNA: TGTGCCAGCAGCGTAGGGGACTCCCCCACCTGGGAGCAGTACTTC
size: NA; J: TRBJ2-7; D: TRBD1; V: TRBV9; CDR3: CASSRDRGNEQYF; DNA: TGTGCCAGCAGCCGGGACAGGGGCAACGAGCAGTACTTC
size: NA; J: TRBJ2-1; D: TRBD1; V: TRBV2; CDR3: CASRTDRVGPNEQFF; DNA: TGTGCCAGCAGGACGGACAGGGTCGGCCCCAATGAGCAGTTCTTC
size: NA; J: TRBJ1-1; D: NA; V: TRBV28; CDR3: CASSLRGAGNTEAFF; DNA: TGTGCCAGCAGTTTACGGGGGGCAGGGAACACTGAAGCTTTCTTT
size: NA; J: TRBJ2-3; D: NA; V: TRBV28; CDR3: CASSSYRGTDTQYF; DNA: TGTGCCAGCAGTTCATACAGGGGCACAGATACGCAGTATTTT
size: NA; J: TRBJ2-7; D: TRBD2; V: TRBV19; CDR3: CASSHSGTSGGSSRREQYF; DNA: TGTGCCAGTAGTCACTCAGGGACTAGCGGGGGCTCCTCCAGAAGGGAGCAGTACTTC
size: NA; J: TRBJ2-7; D: TRBD2; V: TRBV5-1; CDR3: CASSPGLAGRIVDEQYF; DNA: TGCGCCAGCAGCCCGGGACTAGCGGGCCGAATTGTCGACGAGCAGTACTTC
size: NA; J: TRBJ2-7; D: TRBD1; V: TRBV7-2; CDR3: CASSMTTGGLSYEQYF; DNA: TGTGCCAGCAGCATGACGACAGGGGGTTTATCCTACGAGCAGTACTTC
size: few; J: TRBJ1-5; D: NA; V: TRBV29-1; CDR3: CSVEGGRDQPQHF; DNA: TGCAGCGTTGAGGGAGGTCGGGATCAGCCCCAGCATTTT
size: NA; J: TRBJ1-2; D: NA; V: TRBV28; CDR3: CASSPTTGRDYGYTF; DNA: TGTGCCAGCAGCCCTACGACAGGTCGGGACTATGGCTACACCTTC
size: few; J: TRBJ1-5; D: NA; V: TRBV30; CDR3: CAWNPGGNQPQHF; DNA: TGTGCCTGGAACCCCGGGGGGAATCAGCCCCAGCATTTT
size: NA; J: TRBJ1-1; D: NA; V: TRBV4-2; CDR3: CASSQDWADLNTEAFF; DNA: TGTGCCAGCAGCCAAGATTGGGCAGACCTGAACACTGAAGCTTTCTTT
size: NA; J: TRBJ2-1; D: TRBD2; V: TRBV5-1; CDR3: CASSLGFGGASNEQFF; DNA: TGCGCCAGCAGCTTGGGTTTCGGGGGGGCCTCCAATGAGCAGTTCTTC
size: once; J: TRBJ1-2; D: NA; V: TRBV6-5; CDR3: CASSTGPLNYGYTF; DNA: TGTGCCAGCAGTACAGGCCCCTTAAACTATGGCTACACCTTC
size: NA; J: TRBJ1-1; D: TRBD1; V: TRBV5-1; CDR3: CASSFSRGTEAFF; DNA: TGCGCCAGCAGCTTTTCCAGGGGGACTGAAGCTTTCTTT
size: NA; J: TRBJ1-1; D: TRBD1; V: TRBV5-1; CDR3: CASSRTGTGGGNTEAFF; DNA: TGCGCCAGCAGCAGAACCGGGACAGGGGGCGGCAACACTGAAGCTTTCTTT
size: few; J: TRBJ1-4; D: NA; V: TRBV18; CDR3: CASSPGLAEKLFF; DNA: TGTGCCAGCTCACCAGGGCTAGCTGAAAAACTGTTTTTT
size: NA; J: TRBJ2-7; D: TRBD1; V: TRBV5-4; CDR3: CASSRGQGYEQYF; DNA: TGTGCCAGCAGCCGAGGACAGGGCTACGAGCAGTACTTC
size: few; J: TRBJ1-6; D: TRBD1; V: TRBV19; CDR3: CASSPRQGNRNSPLHF; DNA: TGTGCCAGTAGTCCCCGACAGGGGAATAGGAATTCACCCCTCCACTTT
size: once; J: TRBJ2-3; D: TRBD2; V: TRBV11-2; CDR3: CASSLGDLAGGPRDTQYF; DNA: TGTGCCAGCAGCTTAGGGGACTTAGCGGGAGGGCCGCGAGATACGCAGTATTTT
size: NA; J: TRBJ1-1; D: TRBD1; V: TRBV7-2; CDR3: CASSLVDRANTEAFF; DNA: TGTGCCAGCAGCTTAGTAGACAGGGCGAACACTGAAGCTTTCTTT